Included here is one TCR beta chain sequence, with context. Its cognate antigen is unknown. The data originate from a study of radiotherapy plus CTLA-4 blockade in lung cancer. Overall study results and limits: Tumor-origin TCR clones grew in blood after radiotherapy plus ipilimumab.

Treatment of patients with chemo-refractory metastatic non-small-cell lung cancer consisted of focal radiation plus CTLA-4 blockade with ipilimumab. The table came from immunoSEQ multiplex PCR; TCRdb's copy has only in-frame clones and leaves some out. The sample has some 77,000 clones, roughly 86% seen once. Germline CDR1 SGHRS, CDR2 YFSETQ. The CDR3 spans 16 residues. V was shortened by 0 bases and J by 0 bases, with 10 bases between the two germline ends. The material was peripheral blood, obtained from a patient treated with radiotherapy plus ipilimumab. This sequence joins TRBV5-1 and TRBJ2-1; D possibly corresponds to TRBD2 (5 bases). The receptor's source is a human donor with non-small cell lung cancer who had a partial response to radiotherapy plus ipilimumab. CDR3 in amino acids: CASSLGGLSSYNEQFF. The CDR3 DNA follows: TGCGCCAGCAGCTTGGGAGGACTGAGCTCCTACAATGAGCAGTTCTTC. Full variable domain (remainder filled in from reference TRBV5-1 and TRBJ2-1): KAGVTQTPRYLIKTRGQQVTLSCSPISGHRSVSWYQQTPGQGLQFLFEYFSETQRNKGNFPGRFSGRQFSNSRSEMNVSTLELGDSALYLCASSLGGLSSYNEQFFGPGTRLTVL.